Listed here are 25 T cell receptor beta chains from one sample, sequenced in a study of neurological immune-mediated disorders. One entry per CDR3 protein, called by TCRdb with MiXCR from the 5' RACE reads. The sample consists of about 30,000 distinct CDR3 sequences, around 6% of them appearing once. Sequencing was carried out using CD4+ T cells from blood. All receptors come from a woman in her fifties or sixties in good health.

This clonotype was picked up many times. The CDR3 nucleotides read TGTGCCAGCAGCCAAGACAGGATATTCGAGCAGTTCTTC. Protein sequence: CASSQDRIFEQFF. V gene TRBV3-1 combines with J gene TRBJ2-1; D is unresolved. Germline CDR1 LGHDT, CDR2 YNNKEL (reference sequence). Trimming pared 0 bases from V and 10 bases from J, leaving 10 bases between. CDR3 length equals 13 residues.

This clonotype has ten or more counts. Here the CDR3 reads CASAPDRATGELFF. The CDR3 bases are TGTGCCAGCGCTCCGGACAGGGCCACCGGGGAGCTGTTTTTT. The chain combines TRBV2 with TRBJ2-2; 8 nucleotides line up with TRBD1. Germline loops: CDR1 SNHLY, CDR2 FYNNEI. CDR3 length: 14 amino acids. With 8 bases clipped from V and 4 bases from J, the junction kept 6 bases outside the gene matches.

This clonotype has at least ten counts. The CDR3 sequence: CSAMASQETQYF. The CDR3 DNA follows: TGCAGTGCTATGGCGTCCCAAGAGACCCAGTACTTC. The chain employs TRBV20-1 and TRBJ2-5; the D is unclear. CDR3 length: 12 amino acids. Trimming took off 4 bases at V and 1 base at J, with 7 bases between the two ends. CDR1 is DFQATT, CDR2 SNEGSKA, per germline (reference sequence).

With respect to this clonotype: A read error may account for a junction end that differs from germline. The rearrangement links TRBV20-1 to TRBJ2-7; the D gene is possibly TRBD2 (6 bases). From germline, CDR1 is DFQATT and CDR2 SNEGSKA (reference sequence). The length of the CDR3 is 14 residues. The CDR3 bases are TGCAGTGCTTCGCGACTAGTGGGGTTGTACGAGAAGTACTTC. Residues: CSASRLVGLYEKYF.

At least ten counts were recorded for this clonotype. The V and J genes are TRBV5-6 and TRBJ1-1; 7 bases line up with TRBD1. Germline values: CDR1 SGHDT, CDR2 YYEEEE. The trim removed 5 bases at V and 4 bases at J, leaving 11 bases unmatched. The CDR3 sequence is 15 residues long. This CDR3 reads CASRYNRGRFTEAFF. CDR3 nucleotides: TGTGCCAGCAGGTATAACAGGGGAAGATTCACTGAAGCTTTCTTT. Full variable domain (missing parts from reference TRBV5-6 and TRBJ1-1): DAGVTQSPTHLIKTRGQQVTLRCSPKSGHDTVSWYQQALGQGPQFIFQYYEEEERQRGNFPDRFSGHQFPNYSSELNVNALLLGDSALYLCASRYNRGRFTEAFFGQGTRLTVV.

This clonotype appeared many times. The gene calls are TRBV9 and TRBJ1-6; D is unresolved. Germline CDR1 reads SGDLS; CDR2 reads YYNGEE. The germline V and J ends were trimmed by 3 bases and 0 bases, with 7 bases remaining between them. The CDR3 has 15 amino acids. The CDR3, as DNA: TGTGCCAGCAGCGGGGTGAGCTCCTATAATTCACCCCTCCACTTT. Translating gives CASSGVSSYNSPLHF.

This clonotype was recorded many times. The V and J genes are TRBV20-1 and TRBJ1-1; D not resolved. This CDR3 spans 12 amino acids. In germline, CDR1 is DFQATT, CDR2 SNEGSKA (reference sequence). V lost 3 bases and J 4 bases, leaving 9 bases between the germline ends. Written as DNA, the CDR3 is TGCAGTGCTAGTGAAGGGAGCACTGAAGCTTTCTTT. Encoded protein: CSASEGSTEAFF.

In its sample, this clonotype was seen many times. The chain carries TRBV29-1 and TRBJ2-1, with D possibly being TRBD2 (7 bases). CDR1 is SQVTM and CDR2 is ANQGSEA in the germline V gene. Trimming removed 3 bases from V and 1 base from J, with 13 bases in between. The CDR3 has 15 residues. CDR3 region: CSVDGGLLSYNEQFF. In nucleotides, the CDR3 is TGCAGCGTTGACGGGGGGCTCCTTTCCTACAATGAGCAGTTCTTC.

This clonotype was counted at least ten times. The CDR3 region is CASSLRTSGDNEQFF. CDR3 DNA: TGCGCCAGCAGCTTAAGGACTAGCGGGGACAATGAGCAGTTCTTC. The V and J genes are TRBV5-1 and TRBJ2-1; 12 positions agree with TRBD2. J was trimmed by 5 bases and V by 2 bases; bases with no gene match: 2. CDR1 SGHRS and CDR2 YFSETQ come from the germline V gene. There are 15 residues in the CDR3.

Ten or more counts support this clonotype. The chain employs TRBV20-1 and TRBJ2-3, with 11 bases lining up with TRBD1. With V trimmed by 4 bases and J by 6 bases, 6 bases remained unmatched. Per the germline V gene, CDR1 is DFQATT and CDR2 is SNEGSKA (reference sequence). This CDR3 is built from 14 residues. The CDR3 region is CSATGQGAGDTQYF. The CDR3, as DNA: TGCAGTGCTACCGGACAGGGGGCAGGGGATACGCAGTATTTT.

This clonotype showed up many times. The rearrangement joins TRBV9 to TRBJ2-1, with D possibly TRBD2 on 7 matching bases. Trimming stripped 0 bases from V and 2 bases from J, with 15 bases between. Looked up from germline, CDR1 is SGDLS and CDR2 is YYNGEE. The CDR3 extends over 17 amino acids. The CDR3 DNA reads as TGTGCCAGCAGCGTAGCTCAAGGGGGGGGGCCCTACAATGAGCAGTTCTTC. Residues: CASSVAQGGGPYNEQFF.

This clonotype came up many times. This rearrangement joins TRBV28 to TRBJ2-3, with D tentatively TRBD2 (5 bases). Germline V gives CDR1 MDHEN, CDR2 SYDVKM. CDR3 length: 15 residues. Trimming shortened V by 4 bases and J by 6 bases, and 17 bases separated the two germline ends. CDR3 coding DNA: TGTGCCAGCAGTTCAATCATTCCGGGATCTGATACGCAGTATTTT. Encoded protein: CASSSIIPGSDTQYF. The full variable domain, completed using reference TRBV28 and TRBJ2-3, is DVKVTQSSRYLVKRTGEKVFLECVQDMDHENMFWYRQDPGLGLRLIYFSYDVKMKEKGDIPEGYSVSREKKERFSLILESASTNQTSMYLCASSSIIPGSDTQYFGPGTRLTVL.

This clonotype was detected many times. The chain uses TRBV30 and TRBJ1-1, with 8 bases that match TRBD1. Germline V CDR1 and CDR2: GTSNPN, SVGIG (reference sequence). The CDR3 sequence is 12 residues long. V gave up 5 bases and J gave up 1 base; unmatched junction bases: 0. The CDR3 DNA sequence: TGTGCCTGGGGACAGGGGAACACTGAAGCTTTCTTT. The encoded protein is CAWGQGNTEAFF.

This clonotype was found many times. The rearrangement links TRBV25-1 to TRBJ2-5; 7 bases match TRBD2. CDR1 and CDR2 (germline): MGHDK, SYGVNS. This CDR3 region has 15 residues. The junction had 13 bases not matched to a gene; V was cut back by 3 bases and J by 9 bases. This CDR3 is CASSDPGRNGASQYF. CDR3 DNA sequence: TGTGCCAGCAGTGATCCCGGGAGGAATGGGGCATCCCAGTACTTC.

This clonotype was observed many times. The rearrangement links TRBV7-2 to TRBJ1-5; no definite D call. CDR1 SGHTA and CDR2 FQGNSA come from the germline V gene. The CDR3 covers 15 residues. V was cut by 1 base and J by 0 bases, with 7 bases left in between. Written as DNA, the CDR3 is TGTGCCAGCAGCTTAGTCAGCTATAGCAATCAGCCCCAGCATTTT. This gives the protein CASSLVSYSNQPQHF.

Ten or more counts support this clonotype. This chain links TRBV3-1 with TRBJ2-7, with D perhaps matching TRBD2 (6 bases). V was shortened by 0 bases and J by 0 bases, with 9 bases between the two germline ends. The CDR3 has 15 amino acids. Germline loops: CDR1 LGHDT, CDR2 YNNKEL (reference sequence). DNA for the CDR3: TGTGCCAGCAGCCAAGAACTAGCCGACTCCTACGAGCAGTACTTC. It translates to CASSQELADSYEQYF.

This clonotype was seen repeatedly, ten times or more. The rearrangement links TRBV7-8 to TRBJ2-5; TRBD1 agrees at 9 bases. Germline CDR1 is SGHVS and CDR2 is FQNEAQ. CDR3 length: 15 residues. V lost 0 bases and J lost 5; bases outside the gene matches: 4. This chain's CDR3 is CASSLATGGRETQYF. Written as DNA, the CDR3 is TGTGCCAGCAGCTTAGCAACAGGGGGCCGGGAGACCCAGTACTTC.

The sample holds many counts of this clonotype. The rearrangement uses TRBV6-6 and TRBJ2-7; the match to TRBD2 covers 13 bases. With 2 bases clipped from V and 5 bases from J, the junction kept 6 bases outside the gene matches. Germline loops: CDR1 MNHNY, CDR2 SVGAGI (reference sequence). This CDR3 region has 16 residues. The CDR3 spells CASSYRGLAGEHEQYF. The CDR3 bases are TGTGCCAGCAGTTACCGCGGACTAGCGGGAGAACACGAGCAGTACTTC.

Ten or more counts support this clonotype. This chain connects TRBV2 to TRBJ2-3; TRBD1 aligns across 9 bases. J gave up 4 bases and V 8 bases, and 10 bases lay outside the gene matches. The CDR3 covers 15 residues. Per germline, CDR1 SNHLY and CDR2 FYNNEI. CDR3 DNA: TGTGCCAGCCGGACGGGACAGGGATTATCAGATACGCAGTATTTT. Its translation: CASRTGQGLSDTQYF.

This clonotype was detected ten times or more. This sequence joins TRBV5-4 and TRBJ2-7; 9 positions match TRBD1. The length of the CDR3 is 14 residues. Trimming cost V 4 bases and J 7 bases; bases outside gene matches: 9. Germline V gene lookup returns CDR1 SGHNT and CDR2 YYREEE (reference sequence). The CDR3 sequence is CASSPGQGYREQYF. For the CDR3, the DNA is TGTGCCAGCAGCCCCGGACAGGGGTATAGGGAGCAGTACTTC.

For the CDR3, the DNA is TGTGCCAGCAGTGACGGAGGGCTTCAGCCCCAGCATTTT. Protein sequence: CASSDGGLQPQHF. The chain couples TRBV2 to TRBJ1-5; D uncertain. Deletions cut 3 bases from V and 6 bases from J, with 9 bases between. Germline CDR1 reads SNHLY; CDR2 reads FYNNEI. The CDR3 consists of 13 residues. The full variable domain, its missing parts supplied by reference TRBV2 and TRBJ1-5, is EPEVTQTPSHQVTQMGQEVILRCVPISNHLYFYWYRQILGQKVEFLVSFYNNEISEKSEIFDDQFSVERPDGSNFTLKIRSTKLEDSAMYFCASSDGGLQPQHFGDGTRLSIL.

This clonotype was observed at least ten times. This chain uses TRBV20-1 with TRBJ2-1, with D unclear. CDR1 is DFQATT and CDR2 is SNEGSKA in the germline V gene (reference sequence). The V gene lost 6 bases and the J gene lost 6 bases, with 18 bases spanning the gap. There are 14 residues in the CDR3. The CDR3 bases are TGCAGTGCCCGGACGCCGGTCTCAGGCAATGAGCAGTTCTTC. Protein product: CSARTPVSGNEQFF.

Many counts were recorded for this clonotype. This rearrangement joins TRBV12-3 or TRBV12-4 to TRBJ2-5, with 11 nucleotides matching TRBD1. This CDR3 contains 14 residues. After removal of 7 bases from V and 6 bases from J, the junction contained 7 bases not matched to a gene. CDR3 in amino acids: CASTPGQGVKTQYF. DNA for the CDR3: TGTGCCAGCACCCCGGGACAGGGGGTGAAGACCCAGTACTTC.

By its share, this clonotype is medium-sized. V and J are TRBV20-1 and TRBJ2-1; maybe TRBD1 (5 bases). Trimming removed 0 bases from V and 15 bases from J, with 18 bases in between. CDR1 and CDR2 from the germline V gene are DFQATT and SNEGSKA (reference sequence). The CDR3 loop spans 13 amino acids. This chain's CDR3 is CSARDRSGPRGFF. CDR3 coding DNA: TGCAGTGCTAGAGACCGATCTGGGCCTAGGGGGTTCTTC.

This clonotype was observed many times. The V call is TRBV12-5, the J call TRBJ2-7, with D perhaps being TRBD1 or TRBD2 (5 bases each). The germline V gene encodes CDR1 LGHNT and CDR2 FRNRAP. The CDR3 spans 15 residues. Trimming pared 1 base from V and 5 bases from J, leaving 15 bases between. CDR3 nucleotides: TGTGCTAGTGGTTTGGGTACGACAGCGGCCGACGAGCAGTACTTC. It yields the protein CASGLGTTAADEQYF.